This T cell receptor (beta chain) was sequenced in a study of yellow fever vaccine responses in identical twins. The CDR3 is 17 amino acids. V lost 0 bases and J 2 bases, leaving 14 bases between the germline ends. Per germline, CDR1 MGHRA and CDR2 YSYEKL. TCRdb used MiXCR to reprocess the RT-PCR reads, holding one entry per CDR3 protein. The repertoire has 7,000 or so distinct CDR3 sequences, more than 70% of them found once; the top ten carry roughly 1.2%. The chain employs TRBV4-1 and TRBJ2-1; D is undetermined. Sample: T cells from blood (PBMCs), unsorted or a sorted subset (not recorded which), taken before or after yellow fever vaccination (not recorded which). This sequence was found in a young woman who received the yellow fever vaccine. CDR3 loop: CASSQEAFAPPYNEQFF. In DNA, the CDR3 is TGCGCCAGCAGCCAAGAGGCTTTCGCCCCGCCCTACAATGAGCAGTTCTTC.